This T cell receptor beta chain derives from a study of cytomegalovirus exposure and HLA in healthy donors. Background on the study: Previous work identified around 120 million unique TCR beta sequences from some 170 million T cells.

Primers: 60 Vbeta forward and 13 Jbeta reverse. Repertoires were generated with immunoSEQ multiplex PCR, while TCRdb's copy carries only in-frame clones and drops some. The sample holds under 200,000 clones; 65% to 70% are singletons and the top ten take roughly 4%. Healthy bone marrow donors formed the donor group. Unrecorded immune exposures were likely, despite nominal health at sampling. A remark on this clone: Antigen specificity is unknown.

Study-wide results and limits: TCR beta V segments were, for the most part, productive about 90% or about 30% of the time in an earlier analysis.

Sequenced sample: PBMCs. This clonotype was obtained from a woman younger than 35 in good health and CMV-seropositive.

DNA of the CDR3: TGTGCCAGCAGCTTATCAGGGGGGAGCAATCAGCCCCAGCATTTT. Amino acids: CASSLSGGSNQPQHF. This chain uses TRBV11-2 with TRBJ1-5; 7 bases line up with TRBD1. This CDR3 contains 15 residues. Germline V gene lookup returns CDR1 SGHAT and CDR2 FQNNGV. Trimming cost V 2 bases and J 1 base; bases outside gene matches: 2. The whole variable domain, remainder taken from reference TRBV11-2 and TRBJ1-5, is EAGVAQSPRYKIIEKRQSVAFWCNPISGHATLYWYQQILGQGPKLLIQFQNNGVVDDSQLPKDRFSAERLKGVDSTLKIQPAKLEDSAVYLCASSLSGGSNQPQHFGDGTRLSIL.